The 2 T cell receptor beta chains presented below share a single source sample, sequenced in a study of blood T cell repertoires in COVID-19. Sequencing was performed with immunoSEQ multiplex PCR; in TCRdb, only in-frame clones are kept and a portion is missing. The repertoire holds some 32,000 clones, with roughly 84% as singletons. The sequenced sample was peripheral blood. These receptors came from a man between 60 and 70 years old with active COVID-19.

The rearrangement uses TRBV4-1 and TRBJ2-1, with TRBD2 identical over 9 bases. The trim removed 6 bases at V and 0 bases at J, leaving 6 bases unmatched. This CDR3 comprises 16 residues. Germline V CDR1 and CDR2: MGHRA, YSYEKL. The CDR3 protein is CASSLSGSHSYNEQFF. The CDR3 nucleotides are TGCGCCAGCAGTCTTAGCGGGAGCCACTCCTACAATGAGCAGTTCTTC.

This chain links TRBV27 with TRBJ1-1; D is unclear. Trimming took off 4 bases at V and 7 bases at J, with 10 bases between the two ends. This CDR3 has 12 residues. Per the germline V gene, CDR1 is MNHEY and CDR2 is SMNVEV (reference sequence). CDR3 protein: CASSSFRGEAFF. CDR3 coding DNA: TGTGCCAGCAGTTCTTTCAGAGGTGAAGCTTTCTTT.